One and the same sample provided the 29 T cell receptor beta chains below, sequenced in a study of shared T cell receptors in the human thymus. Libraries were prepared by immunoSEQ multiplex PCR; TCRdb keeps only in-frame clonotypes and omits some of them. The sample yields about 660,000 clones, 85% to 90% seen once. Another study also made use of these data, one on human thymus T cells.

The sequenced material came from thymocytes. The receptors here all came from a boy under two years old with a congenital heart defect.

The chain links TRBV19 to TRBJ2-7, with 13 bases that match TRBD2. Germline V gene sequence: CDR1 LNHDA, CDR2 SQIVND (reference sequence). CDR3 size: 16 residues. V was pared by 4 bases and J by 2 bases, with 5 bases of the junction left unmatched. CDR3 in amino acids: CASSRGGTSGTYEQYF. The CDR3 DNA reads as TGTGCCAGTAGTAGGGGGGGGACTAGCGGGACCTACGAGCAGTACTTC.

This CDR3 reads CASSLARDSWDEQYF. The CDR3 nucleotides read TGTGCCAGCAGTCTCGCACGGGACTCCTGGGACGAGCAGTACTTC. This rearrangement joins TRBV27 to TRBJ2-7; a weak D match, TRBD2 (6 bases). This CDR3 is built from 15 residues. CDR1 and CDR2 from the germline V gene are MNHEY and SMNVEV (reference sequence). V was trimmed by 5 bases and J by 5 bases, leaving 19 bases between them.

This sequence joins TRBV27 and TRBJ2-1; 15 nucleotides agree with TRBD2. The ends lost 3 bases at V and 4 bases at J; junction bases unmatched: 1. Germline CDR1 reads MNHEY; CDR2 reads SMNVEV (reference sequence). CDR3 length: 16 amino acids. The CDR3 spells CASSFGTSGGYNEQFF. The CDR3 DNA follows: TGTGCCAGCAGTTTTGGGACTAGCGGGGGGTACAATGAGCAGTTCTTC.

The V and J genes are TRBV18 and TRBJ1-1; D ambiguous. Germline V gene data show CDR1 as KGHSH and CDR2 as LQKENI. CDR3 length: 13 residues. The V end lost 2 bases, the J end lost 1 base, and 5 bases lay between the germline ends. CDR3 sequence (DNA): TGTGCCAGCTCACCAGGGCCGAACACTGAAGCTTTCTTT. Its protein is CASSPGPNTEAFF.

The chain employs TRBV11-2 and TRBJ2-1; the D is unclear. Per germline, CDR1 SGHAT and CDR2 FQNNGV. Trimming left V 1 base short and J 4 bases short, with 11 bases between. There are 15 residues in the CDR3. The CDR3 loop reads CASSLAGSAYNEQFF. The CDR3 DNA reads TGTGCCAGCAGCTTAGCTGGCAGCGCTTACAATGAGCAGTTCTTC.

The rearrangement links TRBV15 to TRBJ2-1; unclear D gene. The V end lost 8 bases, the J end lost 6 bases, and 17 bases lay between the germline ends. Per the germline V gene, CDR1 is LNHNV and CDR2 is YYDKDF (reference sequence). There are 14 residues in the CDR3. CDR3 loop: CATASLNNSNEQFF. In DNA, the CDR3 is TGTGCCACCGCCAGCCTTAACAACAGCAATGAGCAGTTCTTC.

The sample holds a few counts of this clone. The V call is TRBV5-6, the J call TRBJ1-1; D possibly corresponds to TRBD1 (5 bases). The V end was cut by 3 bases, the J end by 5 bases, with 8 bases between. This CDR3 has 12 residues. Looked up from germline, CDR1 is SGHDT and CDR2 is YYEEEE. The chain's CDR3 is CASSSEGTEAFF. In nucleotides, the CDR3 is TGTGCCAGCAGCTCGGAGGGGACTGAAGCTTTCTTT. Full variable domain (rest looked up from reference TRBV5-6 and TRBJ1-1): DAGVTQSPTHLIKTRGQQVTLRCSPKSGHDTVSWYQQALGQGPQFIFQYYEEEERQRGNFPDRFSGHQFPNYSSELNVNALLLGDSALYLCASSSEGTEAFFGQGTRLTVV.

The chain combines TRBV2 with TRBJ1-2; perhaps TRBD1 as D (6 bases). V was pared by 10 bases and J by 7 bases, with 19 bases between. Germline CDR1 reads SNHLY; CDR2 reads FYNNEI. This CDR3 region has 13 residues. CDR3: CATPGGAAGGYTF. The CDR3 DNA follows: TGTGCCACCCCGGGGGGGGCGGCCGGTGGCTACACCTTC.

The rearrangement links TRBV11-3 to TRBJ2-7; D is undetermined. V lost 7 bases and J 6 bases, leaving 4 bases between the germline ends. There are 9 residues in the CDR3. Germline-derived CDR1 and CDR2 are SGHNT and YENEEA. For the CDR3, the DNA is TGTGCCAGCACCCGCGAGCAGTACTTC. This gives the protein CASTREQYF.

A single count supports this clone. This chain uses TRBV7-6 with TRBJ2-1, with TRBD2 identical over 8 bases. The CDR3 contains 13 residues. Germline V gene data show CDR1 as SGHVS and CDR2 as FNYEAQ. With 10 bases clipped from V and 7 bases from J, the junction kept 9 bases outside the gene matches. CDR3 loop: CANLTSATNEQFF. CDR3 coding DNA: TGTGCCAACCTGACTAGCGCGACAAATGAGCAGTTCTTC. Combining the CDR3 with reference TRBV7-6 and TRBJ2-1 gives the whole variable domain GAGVSQSPRYKVTKRGQDVALRCDPISGHVSLYWYRQALGQGPEFLTYFNYEAQQDKSGLPNDRFSAERPEGSISTLTIQRTEQRDSAMYRCANLTSATNEQFFGPGTRLTVL.

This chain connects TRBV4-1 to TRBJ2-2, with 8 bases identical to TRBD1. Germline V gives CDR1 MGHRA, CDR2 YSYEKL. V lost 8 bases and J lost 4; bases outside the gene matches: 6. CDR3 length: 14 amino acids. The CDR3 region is CASCGQGGTGELFF. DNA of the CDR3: TGCGCCAGCTGCGGACAGGGTGGCACCGGGGAGCTGTTTTTT.

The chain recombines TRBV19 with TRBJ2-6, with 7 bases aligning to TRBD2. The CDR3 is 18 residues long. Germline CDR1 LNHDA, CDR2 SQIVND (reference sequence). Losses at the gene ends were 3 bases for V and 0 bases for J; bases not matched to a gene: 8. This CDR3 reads CASSMTGGRPSGANVLTF. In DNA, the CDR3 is TGTGCCAGTAGTATGACGGGGGGTAGGCCCTCTGGGGCCAACGTCCTGACTTTC.

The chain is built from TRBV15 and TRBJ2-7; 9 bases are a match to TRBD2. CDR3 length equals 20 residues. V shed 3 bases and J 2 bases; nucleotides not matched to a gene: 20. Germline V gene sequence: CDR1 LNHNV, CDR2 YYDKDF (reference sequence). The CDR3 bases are TGTGCCACCAGCAGGACCCGGGGGGTCCCTTATAGCGGGAGACCCTACGAGCAGTACTTC. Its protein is CATSRTRGVPYSGRPYEQYF.

Here the CDR3 reads CASSHHSGTPYTGELFF. The CDR3 bases are TGCGCCAGCAGCCACCATTCCGGGACTCCTTACACCGGGGAGCTGTTTTTT. The V gene is TRBV4-1, the J gene TRBJ2-2; TRBD2 might be the D (6 bases). The CDR3 totals 17 residues. Trimming took 3 bases from V and 3 from J, leaving 17 bases between them. Germline lookup yields CDR1 MGHRA and CDR2 YSYEKL.

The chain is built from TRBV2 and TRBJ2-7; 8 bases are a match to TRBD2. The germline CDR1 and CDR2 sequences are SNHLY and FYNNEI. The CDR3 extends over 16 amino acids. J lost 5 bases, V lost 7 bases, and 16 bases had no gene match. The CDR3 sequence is CASKEGERENTHEQYF. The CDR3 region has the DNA TGTGCCAGCAAGGAGGGCGAGCGGGAGAATACCCACGAGCAGTACTTC.

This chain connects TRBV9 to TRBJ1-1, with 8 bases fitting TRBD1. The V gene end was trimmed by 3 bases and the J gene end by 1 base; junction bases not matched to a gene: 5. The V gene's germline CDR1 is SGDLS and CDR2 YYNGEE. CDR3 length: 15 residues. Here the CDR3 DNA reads TGTGCCAGCAGCGCGCCCAGGGGGCAGAACACTGAAGCTTTCTTT. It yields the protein CASSAPRGQNTEAFF.

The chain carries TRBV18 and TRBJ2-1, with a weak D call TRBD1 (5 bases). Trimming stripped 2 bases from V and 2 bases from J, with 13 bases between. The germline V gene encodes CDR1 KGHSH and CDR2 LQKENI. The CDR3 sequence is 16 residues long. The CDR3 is CASSPGQGITYNEQFF. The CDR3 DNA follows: TGTGCCAGCTCACCAGGGCAGGGCATTACCTACAATGAGCAGTTCTTC.

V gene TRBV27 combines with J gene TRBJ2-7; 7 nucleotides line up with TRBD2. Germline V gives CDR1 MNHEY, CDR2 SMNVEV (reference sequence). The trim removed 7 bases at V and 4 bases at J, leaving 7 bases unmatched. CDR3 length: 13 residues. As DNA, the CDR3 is TGTGCCAGCATCCGAGCGGGATCATACGAGCAGTACTTC. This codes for CASIRAGSYEQYF.

CDR3 region: CAWRGTDLAGGPGWKNIQYF. The CDR3 DNA follows: TGTGCCTGGAGGGGTACCGATCTAGCGGGAGGGCCAGGGTGGAAAAACATTCAGTACTTC. The chain joins TRBV30 to TRBJ2-4; 12 bases fit TRBD2. V was pared by 3 bases and J by 4 bases, with 19 bases of the junction left unmatched. There are 20 residues in the CDR3. Germline lookup yields CDR1 GTSNPN and CDR2 SVGIG (reference sequence).

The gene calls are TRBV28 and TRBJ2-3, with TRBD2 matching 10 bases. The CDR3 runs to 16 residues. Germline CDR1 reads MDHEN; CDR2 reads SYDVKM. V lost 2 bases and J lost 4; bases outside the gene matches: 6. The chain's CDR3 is CASSLRASGSADTQYF. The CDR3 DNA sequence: TGTGCCAGCAGTTTAAGGGCTAGCGGGAGCGCAGATACGCAGTATTTT.

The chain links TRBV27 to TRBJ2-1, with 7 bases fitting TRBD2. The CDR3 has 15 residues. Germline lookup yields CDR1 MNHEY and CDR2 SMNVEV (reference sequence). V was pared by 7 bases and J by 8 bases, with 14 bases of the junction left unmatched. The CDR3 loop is CASNWSWRGKDEQFF. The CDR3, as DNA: TGTGCCAGCAACTGGTCTTGGCGGGGGAAGGATGAGCAGTTCTTC.

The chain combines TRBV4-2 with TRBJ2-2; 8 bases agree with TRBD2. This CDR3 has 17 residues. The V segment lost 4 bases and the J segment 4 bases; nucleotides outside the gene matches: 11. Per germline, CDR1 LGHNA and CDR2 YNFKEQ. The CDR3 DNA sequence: TGTGCCAGCAGCCGAATCTTAGCGGGAACGGGCACCGGGGAGCTGTTTTTT. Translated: CASSRILAGTGTGELFF.

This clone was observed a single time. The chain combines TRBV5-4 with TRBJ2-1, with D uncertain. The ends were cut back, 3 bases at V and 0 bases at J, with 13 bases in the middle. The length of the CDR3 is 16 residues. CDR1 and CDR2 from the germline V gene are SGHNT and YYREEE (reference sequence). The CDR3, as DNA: TGTGCCAGCAGCTGGTCAGCGCCTAACTCCTACAATGAGCAGTTCTTC. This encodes CASSWSAPNSYNEQFF.

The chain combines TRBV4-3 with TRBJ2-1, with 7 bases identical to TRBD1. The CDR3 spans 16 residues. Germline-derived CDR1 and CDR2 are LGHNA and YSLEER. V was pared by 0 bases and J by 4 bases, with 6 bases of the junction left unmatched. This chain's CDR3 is CASSQDRGQRYNEQFF. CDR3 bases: TGCGCCAGCAGCCAAGATAGGGGGCAGCGGTACAATGAGCAGTTCTTC.

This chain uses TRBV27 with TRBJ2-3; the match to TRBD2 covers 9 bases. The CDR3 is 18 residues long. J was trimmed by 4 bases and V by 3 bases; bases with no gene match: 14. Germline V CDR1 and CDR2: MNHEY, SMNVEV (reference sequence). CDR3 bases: TGTGCCAGCAGTTTCTTACCGACTAGCGGAGAGCTCGCAGATACGCAGTATTTT. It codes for CASSFLPTSGELADTQYF.

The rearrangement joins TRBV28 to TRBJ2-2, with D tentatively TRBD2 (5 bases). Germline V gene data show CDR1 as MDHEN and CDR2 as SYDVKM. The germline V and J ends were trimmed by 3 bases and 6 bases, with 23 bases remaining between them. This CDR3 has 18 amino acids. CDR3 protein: CASSFCHTPSIGPGELFF. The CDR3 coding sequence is TGTGCCAGCAGTTTCTGTCACACCCCTAGCATTGGTCCCGGGGAGCTGTTTTTT. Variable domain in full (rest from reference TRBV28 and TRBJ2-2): DVKVTQSSRYLVKRTGEKVFLECVQDMDHENMFWYRQDPGLGLRLIYFSYDVKMKEKGDIPEGYSVSREKKERFSLILESASTNQTSMYLCASSFCHTPSIGPGELFFGEGSRLTVL.

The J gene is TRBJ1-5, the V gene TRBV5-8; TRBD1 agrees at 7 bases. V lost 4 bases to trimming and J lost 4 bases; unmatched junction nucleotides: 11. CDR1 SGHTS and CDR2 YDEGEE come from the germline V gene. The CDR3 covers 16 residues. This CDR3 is CASSITRQGLNQPQHF. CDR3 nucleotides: TGTGCCAGCAGCATAACCCGACAGGGATTAAATCAGCCCCAGCATTTT.

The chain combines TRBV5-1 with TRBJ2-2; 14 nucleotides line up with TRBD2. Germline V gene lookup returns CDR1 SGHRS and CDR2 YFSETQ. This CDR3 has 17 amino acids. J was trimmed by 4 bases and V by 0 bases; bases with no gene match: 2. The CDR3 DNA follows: TGCGCCAGCAGCTTGGGACTAGCGGGAGGGGGCACCGGGGAGCTGTTTTTT. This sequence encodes CASSLGLAGGGTGELFF.

CDR3 residues: CASSLGGGTGGQPQHF. CDR3 nucleotide sequence: TGTGCCAGCAGCTTGGGGGGAGGGACAGGGGGACAGCCCCAGCATTTT. The chain links TRBV5-6 to TRBJ1-5; 11 nucleotides line up with TRBD1. This CDR3 comprises 16 residues. The trim removed 0 bases at V and 7 bases at J, leaving 6 bases unmatched. Germline CDR1 reads SGHDT; CDR2 reads YYEEEE.